This T cell receptor beta chain was captured by sequencing in a study of vaccination and CD4 T cells after COVID-19. The Oncomine TCR Beta short-read assay generated sequence data from the DNA of cultured CD4+ T cells. In TCRdb, the PCR reads were re-called with MiXCR into one record per CDR3 protein. The sample yields fewer than 20,000 distinct CDR3 sequences, around 50% seen once. Germline V gives CDR1 SGHVS, CDR2 FNYEAQ. This CDR3 spans 15 amino acids. V was pared by 4 bases and J by 3 bases, with 7 bases of the junction left unmatched. Noted treatment: roughly ten-day PBMC culture with coronavirus spike peptide pools or control peptides (ViraFEST assay). A note on this clonotype: Its antigen is not identified.

The receptor was derived from a human donor who had recovered from COVID-19. This sequence joins TRBV7-6 and TRBJ2-7, with 9 bases that match TRBD1. Sequencing was performed on CD4+ T cells from blood, cultured in vitro, taken before SARS-CoV-2 vaccination. The chain's CDR3 is CASSSNPGQGYEQYF. The CDR3 region has the DNA TGTGCCAGCAGCTCAAATCCGGGACAGGGCTACGAGCAGTACTTC.